These T cell receptor beta chains were read from a single sample in a study of neurological immune-mediated disorders. In TCRdb, the 5' RACE reads were re-called with MiXCR into one record per CDR3 protein. The table has tens of thousands of distinct CDR3 sequences, approximately 10% seen once. Material: PBMCs. The receptor set was obtained from a man aged 35 to 55 in good health. CDR3s include the opening cysteine and the closing phenylalanine or tryptophan. A D gene is named only where the DNA matches it firmly. Where a row states a size, it is once, few, many or the class of an expanded clone; other rows omit it.

V gene,D gene,clone size,J gene,CDR3 DNA,CDR3 protein
TRBV6-6,.,many,TRBJ2-6,TGTGCCAGCAGTTCATTCGGACGGAACTCTGGGGCCAACGTCCTGACTTTC,CASSSFGRNSGANVLTF
TRBV6-5,.,many,TRBJ1-3,TGTGCCAGCAGTTACTCGCCAGGGAACTCTGGAAACACCATATATTTT,CASSYSPGNSGNTIYF
TRBV15,.,many,TRBJ2-3,TGTGCCACCAGCAAAGGACTCTTCACAGATACGCAGTATTTT,CATSKGLFTDTQYF
TRBV6-5,.,many,TRBJ2-1,TGTGCCAGCAGTTACTCGGACCGCAATGAGCAGTTCTTC,CASSYSDRNEQFF
TRBV25-1,.,medium-sized,TRBJ2-7,TGTGCCAGCAGCGAGGGGGGTACCCACGAGCAGTACTTC,CASSEGGTHEQYF
TRBV5-1,TRBD2,.,TRBJ2-7,TGCGCCAGCAGCATGGGGACTAGCGACTACGAGCAGTACTTC,CASSMGTSDYEQYF
TRBV24-1,.,many,TRBJ2-2,TGTGCCACCAGTGATCAAAGAGGACTATCAACCGGGGAGCTGTTTTTT,CATSDQRGLSTGELFF
TRBV6-1,.,many,TRBJ1-1,TGTGCCAGCACTCAGACGAACACTGAAGCTTTCTTT,CASTQTNTEAFF
TRBV5-1,.,many,TRBJ2-3,TGCGCCAGCAGCCTTCGGGACACCAACTTGGCAGATACGCAGTATTTT,CASSLRDTNLADTQYF
TRBV5-1,.,.,TRBJ2-2,TGCGCCAGCAGCTTGAGGCTAGGCTTTCCGGACACCGGGGAGCTGTTTTTT,CASSLRLGFPDTGELFF
TRBV7-2,TRBD2,few,TRBJ2-2,TGTGCCAGCAGCTTAGTCGGGAGGGACACCGGGGAGCTGTTTTTT,CASSLVGRDTGELFF
TRBV5-1,TRBD2,many,TRBJ2-1,TGCGCCAGCAGCCCGGACACGGGACTAGCGATGTTC,CASSPDTGLAMF
TRBV7-9,TRBD2,many,TRBJ2-3,TGTGCCAGCAGCCTAGCCGGGACTATCGAACGCACAGATACGCAGTATTTT,CASSLAGTIERTDTQYF
TRBV29-1,TRBD1,many,TRBJ2-7,TGCAGCGTTAGCTTACTCAAACAGGGGGGCCTCTCCTACGAGCAGTACTTC,CSVSLLKQGGLSYEQYF
TRBV4-1,.,many,TRBJ2-7,TGCGCCAGCAGCCCCAGGCTCGGGGGCTCCTACGAGCAGTACTTC,CASSPRLGGSYEQYF
TRBV18,TRBD1,many,TRBJ1-2,TGTGCCAGCTCATCGCCCCAGGGACAGAATCCCTATGGCTACACCTTC,CASSSPQGQNPYGYTF
TRBV29-1,TRBD2,many,TRBJ2-3,TGCAGCGCTGGGGAGGGCCGGGATACGCAGTATTTT,CSAGEGRDTQYF
TRBV10-3,TRBD1,few,TRBJ2-1,TGTGCCATCAATGGACAGGGAAGATACAATGAGCAGTTCTTC,CAINGQGRYNEQFF
TRBV12-3/TRBV12-4,.,many,TRBJ2-7,TGTGCCAGCAGTTTCAGCCTCCTCTGGGAGCAGTACTTC,CASSFSLLWEQYF
TRBV6-6,.,few,TRBJ1-1,TGTGCCAGCAGTTCCATCATGAACACTGAAGCTTTCTTT,CASSSIMNTEAFF
TRBV25-1,.,many,TRBJ1-2,TGTGCCAGCAGTGGTCCCGGGTCTAACTATGGCTACACCTTC,CASSGPGSNYGYTF
TRBV5-5,TRBD1,many,TRBJ1-4,TGTGCCAGCGGACAGGTAGAAGATGAAAAACTGTTTTTT,CASGQVEDEKLFF
TRBV5-1,.,many,TRBJ2-1,TGCGCCAGCAGCTTGGATGGTAGGCTAGCCGATGAGCAGTTCTTC,CASSLDGRLADEQFF
TRBV30,.,.,TRBJ2-7,TGTGCCTGTTGGGACCCAAGAGGATCCTACGAGCAGTACTTC,CACWDPRGSYEQYF
TRBV20-1,.,.,TRBJ2-3,TGCAGTGCGTTCCTCCATCGCAGAATTGAGGATACGCAGTATTTT,CSAFLHRRIEDTQYF
TRBV5-1,.,many,TRBJ2-7,TGCGCCAGCACCCCGGGGTTAGCGGACTACGAGCAGTACTTC,CASTPGLADYEQYF
TRBV20-1,TRBD1,many,TRBJ2-7,TGCAGTGCTAGAGACTACAGGGGTCTCTCCTACGAGCAGTACTTC,CSARDYRGLSYEQYF
TRBV6-1,TRBD1,.,TRBJ1-2,TGTGCCAGCAGTATCGGGACAGGGCCATCCGGCTACACCTTC,CASSIGTGPSGYTF
TRBV18,TRBD2,many,TRBJ2-2,TGTGCCAGCTCACCGCCAGGGGCCGACAGACTAGCGGGGGACACCGGGGAGCTGTTTTTT,CASSPPGADRLAGDTGELFF
TRBV18,.,many,TRBJ2-7,TGTGCCAGCTCACCGAATCTTGCGGGATTATCGGACGAGCAGTACTTC,CASSPNLAGLSDEQYF
TRBV27,TRBD2,few,TRBJ2-3,TGTGCCAGCACAACCTCGGGACTAGCGGGGGTTACTAGCACAGATACGCAGTATTTT,CASTTSGLAGVTSTDTQYF
TRBV6-5,.,many,TRBJ2-3,TGTGCCAGCAGTTACGAACGGGGGCTAGATACGCAGTATTTT,CASSYERGLDTQYF
TRBV20-1,.,many,TRBJ2-7,TGCAGTGCTAGCTATCCTACAGGGCCCTCCTACGAGCAGTACTTC,CSASYPTGPSYEQYF
TRBV5-6,.,many,TRBJ2-7,TGTGCCAGCAGCTTGGCCAGGGGGGGTACCTACGAGCAGTACTTC,CASSLARGGTYEQYF
TRBV28,.,many,TRBJ2-1,TGTGCCAGCAGTTTGGGTCGGGCGTCGCAGTTCTTC,CASSLGRASQFF
TRBV7-6,TRBD2,many,TRBJ2-2,TGTGCCAGCAGCACCTCCGGGGGGGGCACCGGGGAGCTGTTTTTT,CASSTSGGGTGELFF
TRBV29-1,.,many,TRBJ1-2,TGCAGCGTCCTCCTGGACGGGGACTATGGCTACACCTTC,CSVLLDGDYGYTF
TRBV5-6,.,many,TRBJ2-7,TGTGCCAGCAGCTTGGCCGCCGGGAATGGGTACGAGCAGTACTTC,CASSLAAGNGYEQYF
TRBV29-1,.,many,TRBJ2-5,TGCAGCGTGAAGAAGGGGGGTGAAGAGACCCAGTACTTC,CSVKKGGEETQYF
TRBV3-1,.,.,TRBJ1-1,TGTGCCAGCAGCCAGAGGGGGGGACCTACATATGAAGCTTTCTTT,CASSQRGGPTYEAFF
TRBV25-1,.,few,TRBJ2-7,TGTGCCAGCAGTGACTCACGATGGGGAAACTCCTACGAGCAGTACTTC,CASSDSRWGNSYEQYF
TRBV12-3/TRBV12-4,.,many,TRBJ1-2,TGTGCCAGCAGTCCGCTAATACACGGGGGCTGGCACTATGGCTACACCTTC,CASSPLIHGGWHYGYTF